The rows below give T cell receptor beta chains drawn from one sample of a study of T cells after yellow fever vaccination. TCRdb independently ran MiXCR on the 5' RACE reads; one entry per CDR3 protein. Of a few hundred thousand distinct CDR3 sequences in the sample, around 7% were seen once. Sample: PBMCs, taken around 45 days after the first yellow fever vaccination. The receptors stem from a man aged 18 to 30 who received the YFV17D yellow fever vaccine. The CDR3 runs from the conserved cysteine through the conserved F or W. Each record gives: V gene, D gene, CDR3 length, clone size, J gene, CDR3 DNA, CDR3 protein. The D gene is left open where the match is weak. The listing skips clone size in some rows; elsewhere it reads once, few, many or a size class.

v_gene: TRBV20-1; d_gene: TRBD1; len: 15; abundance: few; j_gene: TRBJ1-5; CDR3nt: TGCAGTGCGTCCACTAGGACAGGGGGTTTTCAGCCCCAGCATTTT; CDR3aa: CSASTRTGGFQPQHF
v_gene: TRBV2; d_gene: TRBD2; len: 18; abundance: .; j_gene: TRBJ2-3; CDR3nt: TGTGCCAGCAGTGAAGGGACTAGCGGGGGCCCCAGCACAGATACGCAGTATTTT; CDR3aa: CASSEGTSGGPSTDTQYF
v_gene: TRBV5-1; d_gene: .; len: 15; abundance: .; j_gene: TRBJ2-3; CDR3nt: TGCGCCAGCAGCTTGGGCGGGGTGGCTGGAGATACGCAGTATTTT; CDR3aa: CASSLGGVAGDTQYF
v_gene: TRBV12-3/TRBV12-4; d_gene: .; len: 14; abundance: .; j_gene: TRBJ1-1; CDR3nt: TGTGCCAGCCAAACAGGGTACATGAACACTGAAGCTTTCTTT; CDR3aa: CASQTGYMNTEAFF
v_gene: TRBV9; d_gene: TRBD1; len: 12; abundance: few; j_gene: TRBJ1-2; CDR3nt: TGTGCCAGCAGCACAGACAGGGCTGGCTACACCTTC; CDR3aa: CASSTDRAGYTF
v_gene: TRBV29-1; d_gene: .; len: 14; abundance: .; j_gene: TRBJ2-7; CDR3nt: TGCAGCGTTGTGGGGGTTCTTAATACCTACGAGCAGTACTTC; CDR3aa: CSVVGVLNTYEQYF
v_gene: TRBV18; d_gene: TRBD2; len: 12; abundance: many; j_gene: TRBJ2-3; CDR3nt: TGTGCCAGCTCAGACATAGCGGGGGCCCAGTATTTT; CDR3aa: CASSDIAGAQYF
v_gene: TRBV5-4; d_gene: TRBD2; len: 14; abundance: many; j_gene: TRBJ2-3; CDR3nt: TGTGCCAGCAGCTTGTCGGGGGGTACAGATACGCAGTATTTT; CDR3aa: CASSLSGGTDTQYF
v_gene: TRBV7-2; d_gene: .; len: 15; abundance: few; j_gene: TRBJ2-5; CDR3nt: TGTGCCAGCAGCTTAGCGCTGGGCAGTCCAGAGACCCAGTACTTC; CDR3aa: CASSLALGSPETQYF
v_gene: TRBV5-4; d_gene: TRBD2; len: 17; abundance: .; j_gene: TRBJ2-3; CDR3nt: TGTGCCAGCAGCCGACGAGGGACTAGCGGATCCACAGATACGCAGTATTTT; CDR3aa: CASSRRGTSGSTDTQYF
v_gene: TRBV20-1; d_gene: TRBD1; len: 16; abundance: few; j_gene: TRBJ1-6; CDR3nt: TGCAGTGCTAGAGATCGACAGGGCACTTATAATTCACCCCTCCACTTT; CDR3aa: CSARDRQGTYNSPLHF
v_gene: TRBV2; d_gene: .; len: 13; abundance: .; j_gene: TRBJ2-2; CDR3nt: TGTGCCAGCAGTGAAATCGTGACCGGGGAGCTGTTTTTT; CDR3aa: CASSEIVTGELFF
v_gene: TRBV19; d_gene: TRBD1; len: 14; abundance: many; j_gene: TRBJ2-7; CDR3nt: TGTGCCAGTAGTCTCCCGGGACAGAGGTACGAGCAGTACTTC; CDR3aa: CASSLPGQRYEQYF
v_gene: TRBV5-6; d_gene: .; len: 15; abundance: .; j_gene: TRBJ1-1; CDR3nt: TGTGCCAGCAGCTTGGCCAGTCTAATTGGCACTGAAGCTTTCTTT; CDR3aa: CASSLASLIGTEAFF
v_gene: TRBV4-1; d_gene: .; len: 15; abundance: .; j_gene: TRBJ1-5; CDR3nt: TGCGCCAGCAGCCTCGGGCAGGGGATAGGTCAGCCCCAGCATTTT; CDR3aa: CASSLGQGIGQPQHF
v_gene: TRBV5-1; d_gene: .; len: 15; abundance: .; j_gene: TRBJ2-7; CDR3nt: TGCGCCAGCAGCTTACGTCAGGGACGGCCCTACGAGCAGTACTTC; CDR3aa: CASSLRQGRPYEQYF
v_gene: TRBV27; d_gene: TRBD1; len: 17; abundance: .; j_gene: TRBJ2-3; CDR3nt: TGTGCCAGCAGTTCCCTACCGGGACAGGGAAACACAGATACGCAGTATTTT; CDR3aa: CASSSLPGQGNTDTQYF
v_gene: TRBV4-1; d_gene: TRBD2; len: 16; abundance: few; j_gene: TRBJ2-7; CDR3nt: TGCGCCAGCAGCCAGCCCGGGACTAGCGGGAGCTACGAGCAGTACTTC; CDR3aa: CASSQPGTSGSYEQYF
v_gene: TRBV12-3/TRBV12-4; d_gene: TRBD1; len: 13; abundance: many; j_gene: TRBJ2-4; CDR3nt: TGTGCCAGCAGTGGGACAGAACAAAACATTCAGTACTTC; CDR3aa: CASSGTEQNIQYF
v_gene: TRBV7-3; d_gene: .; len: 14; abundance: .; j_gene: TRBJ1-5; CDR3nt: TGTGCCAGCAGCTTAACTCAGGGTTATCAGCCCCAGCATTTT; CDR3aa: CASSLTQGYQPQHF
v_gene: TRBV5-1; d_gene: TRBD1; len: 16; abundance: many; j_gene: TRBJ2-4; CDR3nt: TGCGCCACCAGACTTGATACAGGGGGCGCGACGGACATTCAGTACTTC; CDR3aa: CATRLDTGGATDIQYF
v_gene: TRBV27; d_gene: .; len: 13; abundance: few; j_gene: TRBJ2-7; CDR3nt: TGTGCCAGCAGTTTTAAGAGCTCCTACGAGCAGTACTTC; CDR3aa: CASSFKSSYEQYF
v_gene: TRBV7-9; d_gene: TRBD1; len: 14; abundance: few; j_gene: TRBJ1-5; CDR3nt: TGTGCCAGCAGCCAGACAGGGATGGATCAGCCCCAGCATTTT; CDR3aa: CASSQTGMDQPQHF
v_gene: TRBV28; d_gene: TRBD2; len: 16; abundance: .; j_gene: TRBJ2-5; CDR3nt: TGTGCCAGCAGTTTAGGACTAGCGGGTACCCAAGAGACCCAGTACTTC; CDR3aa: CASSLGLAGTQETQYF
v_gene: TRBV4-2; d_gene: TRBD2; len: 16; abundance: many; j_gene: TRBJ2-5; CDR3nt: TGTGCCAGCAGCCCCGCATGGGGCGGGGGTCAAGAGACCCAGTACTTC; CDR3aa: CASSPAWGGGQETQYF
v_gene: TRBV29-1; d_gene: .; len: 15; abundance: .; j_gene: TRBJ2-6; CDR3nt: TGCAGCGCCCTCGGGGCGCCCTCTGGGGCCAACGTCCTGACTTTC; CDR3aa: CSALGAPSGANVLTF
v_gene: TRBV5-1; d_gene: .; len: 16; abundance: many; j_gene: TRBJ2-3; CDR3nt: TGCGCCAGCAGCTTCTACCCAGGGTTTACCACAGATACGCAGTATTTT; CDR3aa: CASSFYPGFTTDTQYF
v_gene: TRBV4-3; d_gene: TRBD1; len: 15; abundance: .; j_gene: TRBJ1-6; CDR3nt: TGCGCCAGCAGCCAACAGGGACAGTCGTATTCACCCCTCCACTTT; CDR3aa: CASSQQGQSYSPLHF
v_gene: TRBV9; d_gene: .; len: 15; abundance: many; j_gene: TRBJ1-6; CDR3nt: TGTGCCAGCAGCGTCTCCTCAGGGGAAAATTCACCCCTCCACTTT; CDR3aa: CASSVSSGENSPLHF
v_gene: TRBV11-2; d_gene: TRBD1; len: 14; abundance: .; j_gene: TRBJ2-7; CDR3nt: TGTGCCAGCAGCTTAACAGGGGCCACCTACGAGCAGTACTTC; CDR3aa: CASSLTGATYEQYF
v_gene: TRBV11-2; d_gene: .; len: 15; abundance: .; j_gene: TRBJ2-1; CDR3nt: TGTGCCAGCAGACAGGAATTTAGCTCCTACAATGAGCAGTTCTTC; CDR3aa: CASRQEFSSYNEQFF
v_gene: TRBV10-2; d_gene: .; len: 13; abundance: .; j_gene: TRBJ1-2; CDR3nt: TGCGCCAGCAGTTGGACAGATAACTATGGCTACACCTTC; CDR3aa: CASSWTDNYGYTF
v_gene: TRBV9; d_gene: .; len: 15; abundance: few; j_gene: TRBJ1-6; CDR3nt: TGTGCCAGCAGCGTCCAGGACTCCTATAATTCACCCCTCCACTTT; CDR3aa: CASSVQDSYNSPLHF